The 4 T cell receptor beta chains reported below all come from one sample, sequenced in a study of blood T cell repertoires in COVID-19. The assay was immunoSEQ multiplex PCR, and TCRdb's table has in-frame clones only and misses some. The repertoire holds hundreds of thousands of clones, with 70% to 90% as singletons. Input material: PBMCs or T cells enriched from blood (not recorded which). The source is a middle-aged woman who had recovered from COVID-19.

The gene calls are TRBV10-3 and TRBJ1-1; the D is unclear. Germline V gene data show CDR1 as ENHRY and CDR2 as SYGVKD. The CDR3 is 12 residues long. With 3 bases removed from V and 11 bases from J, the gap between germline ends came to 13 bases. The CDR3 coding sequence is TGTGCCATCAGTGACCGGGAGCTAGCGGCTTTCTTT. Protein sequence: CAISDRELAAFF.

The rearrangement uses TRBV18 and TRBJ2-5; 10 nucleotides agree with TRBD1. The CDR3 runs to 15 residues. Germline trimming cut 5 bases from V and 5 bases from J; bases unmatched to any gene: 8. Germline values: CDR1 KGHSH, CDR2 LQKENI. The CDR3 protein is CASSTGTGAGETQYF. For the CDR3, the DNA is TGTGCCAGCTCAACCGGGACAGGGGCTGGGGAGACCCAGTACTTC. The full variable domain, completed using reference TRBV18 and TRBJ2-5, is NAGVMQNPRHLVRRRGQEARLRCSPMKGHSHVYWYRQLPEEGLKFMVYLQKENIIDESGMPKERFSAEFPKEGPSILRIQQVVRGDSAAYFCASSTGTGAGETQYFGPGTRLLVL.

The rearrangement uses TRBV29-1 and TRBJ1-1; 8 nucleotides align to TRBD1. After removal of 7 bases from V and 4 bases from J, the junction contained 5 bases not matched to a gene. Germline V gene data show CDR1 as SQVTM and CDR2 as ANQGSEA. The CDR3 is made up of 12 amino acids. The CDR3 sequence is CSGRDRFTEAFF. CDR3 nucleotide sequence: TGCAGCGGCCGGGACAGGTTCACTGAAGCTTTCTTT.

V usage is TRBV30 and J usage is TRBJ1-1; TRBD1 might be the D (5 bases). Germline V gene sequence: CDR1 GTSNPN, CDR2 SVGIG (reference sequence). The CDR3 runs 13 residues. V lost 5 bases and J 6 bases, leaving 16 bases between the germline ends. Here the CDR3 reads CAWGEGVGPEAFF. Written as DNA, the CDR3 is TGTGCCTGGGGGGAAGGGGTCGGGCCTGAAGCTTTCTTT.